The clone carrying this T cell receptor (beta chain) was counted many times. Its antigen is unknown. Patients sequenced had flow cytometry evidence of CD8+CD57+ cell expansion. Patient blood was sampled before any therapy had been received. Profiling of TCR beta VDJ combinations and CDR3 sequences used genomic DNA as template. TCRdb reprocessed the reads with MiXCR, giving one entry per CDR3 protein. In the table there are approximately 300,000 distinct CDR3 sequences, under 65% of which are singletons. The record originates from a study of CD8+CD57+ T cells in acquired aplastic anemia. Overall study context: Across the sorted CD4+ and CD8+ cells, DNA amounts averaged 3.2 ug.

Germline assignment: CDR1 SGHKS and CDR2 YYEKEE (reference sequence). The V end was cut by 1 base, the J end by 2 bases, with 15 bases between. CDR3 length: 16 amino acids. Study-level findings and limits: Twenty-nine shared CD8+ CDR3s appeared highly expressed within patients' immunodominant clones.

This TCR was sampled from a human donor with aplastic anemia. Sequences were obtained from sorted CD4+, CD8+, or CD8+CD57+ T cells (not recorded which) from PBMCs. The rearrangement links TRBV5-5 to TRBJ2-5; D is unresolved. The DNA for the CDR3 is TGTGCCAGCAGCTTGTCGCCCTTGATAGAACAAGAGACCCAGTACTTC. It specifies CASSLSPLIEQETQYF.